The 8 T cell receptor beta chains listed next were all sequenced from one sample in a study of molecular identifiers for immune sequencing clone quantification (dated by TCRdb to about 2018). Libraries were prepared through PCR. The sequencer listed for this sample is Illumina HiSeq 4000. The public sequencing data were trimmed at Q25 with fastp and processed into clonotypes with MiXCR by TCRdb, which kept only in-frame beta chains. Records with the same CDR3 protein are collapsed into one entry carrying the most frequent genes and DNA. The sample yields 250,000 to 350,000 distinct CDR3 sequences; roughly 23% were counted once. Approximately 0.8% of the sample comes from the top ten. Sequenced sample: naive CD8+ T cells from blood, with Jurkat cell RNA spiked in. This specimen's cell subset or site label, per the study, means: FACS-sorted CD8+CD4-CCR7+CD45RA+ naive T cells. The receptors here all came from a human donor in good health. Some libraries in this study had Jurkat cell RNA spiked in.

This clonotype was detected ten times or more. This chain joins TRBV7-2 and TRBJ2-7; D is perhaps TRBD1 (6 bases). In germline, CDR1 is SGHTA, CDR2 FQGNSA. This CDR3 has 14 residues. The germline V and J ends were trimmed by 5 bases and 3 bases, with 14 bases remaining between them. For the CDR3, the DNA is TGTGCCAGCAGCGCTTTCGGGACATACTACGAGCAGTACTTC. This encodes CASSAFGTYYEQYF.

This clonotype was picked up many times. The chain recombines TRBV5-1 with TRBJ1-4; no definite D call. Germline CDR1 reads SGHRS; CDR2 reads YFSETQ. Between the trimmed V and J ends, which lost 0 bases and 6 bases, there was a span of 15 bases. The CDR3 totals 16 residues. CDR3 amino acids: CASSLDGKEVDEKLFF. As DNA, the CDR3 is TGCGCCAGCAGCTTGGATGGGAAGGAGGTCGATGAAAAACTGTTTTTT.

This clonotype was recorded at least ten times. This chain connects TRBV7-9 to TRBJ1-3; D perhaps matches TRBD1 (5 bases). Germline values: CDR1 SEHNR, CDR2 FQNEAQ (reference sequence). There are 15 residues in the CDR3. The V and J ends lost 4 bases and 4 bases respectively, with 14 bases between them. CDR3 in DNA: TGTGCCAGCAGCTCCGACGGGGGGGAAGGAAACACCATATATTTT. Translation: CASSSDGGEGNTIYF.

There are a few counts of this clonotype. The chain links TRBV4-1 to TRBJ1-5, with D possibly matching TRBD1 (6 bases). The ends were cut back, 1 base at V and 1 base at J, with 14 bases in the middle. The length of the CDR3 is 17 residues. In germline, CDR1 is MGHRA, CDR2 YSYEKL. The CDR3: CASSQVWGQVSNQPQHF. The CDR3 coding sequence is TGCGCCAGCAGCCAAGTTTGGGGACAAGTAAGCAATCAGCCCCAGCATTTT.

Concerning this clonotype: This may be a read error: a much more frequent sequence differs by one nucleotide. DNA for the CDR3: TGTGCCAGCAGTGAACAGCACACTGAAGCTTTCTTT. Its translation is CASSEQHTEAFF. The chain carries TRBV25-1 and TRBJ1-1; D gene ambiguous. The CDR3 loop spans 12 amino acids. Per the germline V gene, CDR1 is MGHDK and CDR2 is SYGVNS. Trimming took off 2 bases at V and 3 bases at J, with 4 bases between the two ends.

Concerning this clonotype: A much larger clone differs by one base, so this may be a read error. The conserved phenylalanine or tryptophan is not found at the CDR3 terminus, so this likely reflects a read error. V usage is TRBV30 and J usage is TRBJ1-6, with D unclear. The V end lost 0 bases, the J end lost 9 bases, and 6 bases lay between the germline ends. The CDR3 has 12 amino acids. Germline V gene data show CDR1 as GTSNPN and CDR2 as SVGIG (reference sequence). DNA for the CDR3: TGTGCCTGGAGTGTTGGGAGTTCACCCCTCCACTCT. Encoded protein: CAWSVGSSPLHS.

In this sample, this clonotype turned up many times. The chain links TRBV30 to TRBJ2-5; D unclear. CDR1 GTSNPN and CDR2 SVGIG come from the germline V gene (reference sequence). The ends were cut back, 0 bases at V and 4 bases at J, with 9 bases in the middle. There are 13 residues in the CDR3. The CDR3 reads CAWSVYHGETQYF. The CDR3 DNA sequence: TGTGCCTGGAGTGTATACCACGGAGAGACCCAGTACTTC.

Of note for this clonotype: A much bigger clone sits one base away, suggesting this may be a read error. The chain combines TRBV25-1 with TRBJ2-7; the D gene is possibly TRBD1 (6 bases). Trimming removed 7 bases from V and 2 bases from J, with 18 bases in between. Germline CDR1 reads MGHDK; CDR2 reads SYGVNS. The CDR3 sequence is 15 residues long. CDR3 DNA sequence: TGTGCCAGCATCCCTAGTGGGGGCAGCCCCTACGAGCAGTACTTC. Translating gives CASIPSGGSPYEQYF.